The source of this T cell receptor beta chain is a study of memory CD4+ T cells and cytomegalovirus serostatus. For the study at large: Healthy Belgian adult donors included roughly ten CMV-positive and 24 CMV-negative people.

Clones were sequenced by immunoSEQ multiplex PCR, and TCRdb holds only the in-frame ones, with some missing. The table lists tens of thousands of clones, less than 85% of them singletons. Germline V lookup: CDR1 MRHNA, CDR2 SNTAGT. This CDR3 is built from 15 residues. V lost 3 bases and J 0 bases, leaving 11 bases between the germline ends. Comment on this clone: No antigen is known for it.

Single viable CD3+CD4+CD8-CD45RO+ cells were sorted as the memory CD4+ T cells. General study findings and limits: 67 of 164 known CMV-associated TCRbeta sequences appeared in CD4+ memory.

The chain couples TRBV6-4 to TRBJ1-2; D unclear. The sequenced sample consisted of memory CD4+ T cells from blood. This clonotype was sampled from an adult in good health and CMV-seronegative. CDR3 protein: CASSEHPSTNYGYTF. Written as DNA, the CDR3 is TGTGCCAGCAGTGAGCACCCCAGTACTAACTATGGCTACACCTTC.